Following are 6 T cell receptor beta chains from one sample sequenced in a study of tumor-infiltrating lymphocytes in primary liver carcinoma. TCR beta cDNA was prepared out of approximately 500 ng total RNA by means of a constant-region primer. Three-round nested multiplex PCR performed with slightly modified ARM-PCR produced the TCR beta libraries. The study ran its first two PCR rounds for roughly 10 cycles each, using TRBV1-TRBV30 forward primers and a C-beta reverse primer. Via MiXCR, TCRdb re-called the multiplex PCR reads, giving one row per CDR3 protein. The data contain fewer than 250,000 distinct CDR3 sequences, around four fifths of them singletons. RNA and DNA were co-extracted from roughly 20-30 mg of unsorted bulk tissue. Sequencing was done on a sample of tumor tissue from primary liver carcinoma. These receptors all come from a man between 40 and 49 years old with primary liver carcinoma and hepatitis B virus infection.

This clonotype came up once. A much larger clone differs by one base, so this may be a read error. The chain carries TRBV5-1 and TRBJ1-2; no reliable D call. The CDR3 totals 14 residues. CDR1 is SGHRS and CDR2 is YFSETQ in the germline V gene. In nucleotides, the CDR3 is TGCGCCAGCAGCCCCGCGTCAGGAGGCTATGGCTACATCTTC. It codes for CASSPASGGYGYIF.

This clonotype was found once. At one end the junction does not follow the germline gene, possibly because of a read error. The chain has TRBV5-5 and TRBJ1-1; D gene unclear. Germline V gene sequence: CDR1 SGHKS, CDR2 YYEKEE (reference sequence). This CDR3 has 15 amino acids. The CDR3 sequence: CAISHEGDRYTEAFF. CDR3 nucleotide sequence: TGTGCCATCAGCCATGAGGGTGACCGGTACACTGAAGCCTTCTTT.

Worth noting for this clonotype: At one end, the junction sequence differs from germline, possibly due to a read error. The chain links TRBV7-3 to TRBJ1-1, with D unresolved. Germline-derived CDR1 and CDR2 are SGHTA and FQGTGA. This CDR3 has 13 residues. This chain's CDR3 is CASSLGYNTESLF. The CDR3 DNA reads TGTGCCAGCAGCTTAGGCTACAACACTGAATCTCTCTTT.

As regards this clonotype: The junction departs from germline at one end; a sequencing error may be responsible. The chain recombines TRBV6-2 or TRBV6-3 with TRBJ1-5, with no clear D. The CDR3 runs 14 residues. The germline V gene encodes CDR1 MNHEY and CDR2 SVGEGT. CDR3 DNA sequence: TGTGCCAGCAGTTACATGAACCCCAATCAGCCCCAACATTTT. Translating gives CASSYMNPNQPQHF.

As to this clonotype: An end of the junction does not agree with germline; a read error may underlie this. This chain links TRBV29-1 with TRBJ2-7, with 7 bases matching TRBD1. Germline CDR1 reads SQVTM; CDR2 reads ANQGSEA. This CDR3 is 14 amino acids long. CDR3 loop: CSARGRGGSYKQYF. The CDR3 nucleotides are TGCAGCGCAAGGGGTCGAGGGGGCTCCTACAAGCAGTACTTC.

On this clonotype itself: This clone may be a read error of a much larger clone one base away. The chain combines TRBV5-1 with TRBJ2-3, with a weak D call TRBD2 (6 bases). Germline-derived CDR1 and CDR2 are SGHRS and YFSETQ. The CDR3 runs 15 residues. Deletions cut 4 bases from V and 5 bases from J, with 17 bases between. Here the CDR3 DNA reads TGCGCCAGCAGCGCTGCCGGGACTGACGGAGATACGCAGTATTTT. This codes for CASSAAGTDGDTQYF.